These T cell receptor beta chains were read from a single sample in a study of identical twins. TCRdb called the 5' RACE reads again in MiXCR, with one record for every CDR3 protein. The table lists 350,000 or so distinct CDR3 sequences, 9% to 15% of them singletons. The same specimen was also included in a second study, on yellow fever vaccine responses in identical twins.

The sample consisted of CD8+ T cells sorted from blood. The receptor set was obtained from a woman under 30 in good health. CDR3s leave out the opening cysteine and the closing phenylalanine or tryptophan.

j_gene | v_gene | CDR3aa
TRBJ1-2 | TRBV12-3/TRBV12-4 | ASSLTAKANYGYT
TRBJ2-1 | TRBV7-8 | ASSPVVLRRTSNNEQF
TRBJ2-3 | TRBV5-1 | ASSPRDSGTDTQY
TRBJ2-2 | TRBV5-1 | ASSFYVDLRELF
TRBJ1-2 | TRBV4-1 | ASSQEQSFYGYT
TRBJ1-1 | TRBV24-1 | ATVGQNTEAF
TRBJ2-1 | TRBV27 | ASSPFATGNEQF
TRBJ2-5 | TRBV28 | ASRRGLETQY
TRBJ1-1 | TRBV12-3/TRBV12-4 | ASSLLLLGTVNTEAF
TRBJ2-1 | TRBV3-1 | ASSVDRSSYNEQF
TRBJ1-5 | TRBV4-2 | ASSLRADSNQPQH
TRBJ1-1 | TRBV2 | ASSEAGSMNTEAF
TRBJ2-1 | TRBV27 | ASVAGQDSYNEQF
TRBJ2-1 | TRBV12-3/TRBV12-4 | ASSMTSGSNEQF
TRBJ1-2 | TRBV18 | ASSPEGSTYGYT
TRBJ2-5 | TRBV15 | ATATQGEETQY
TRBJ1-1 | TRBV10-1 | ASSGASRTDEAF
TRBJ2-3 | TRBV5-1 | ASSLTSGSPRDSQDTQY
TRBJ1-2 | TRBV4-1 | ASSQDGSATGGSYT
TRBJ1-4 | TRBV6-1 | ASSLNDRNEKLF
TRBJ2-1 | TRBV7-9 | ASSFVRVSYNEQF
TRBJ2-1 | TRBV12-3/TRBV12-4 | ASSLIREEGF
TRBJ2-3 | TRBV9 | ASSVAAFSVTQY